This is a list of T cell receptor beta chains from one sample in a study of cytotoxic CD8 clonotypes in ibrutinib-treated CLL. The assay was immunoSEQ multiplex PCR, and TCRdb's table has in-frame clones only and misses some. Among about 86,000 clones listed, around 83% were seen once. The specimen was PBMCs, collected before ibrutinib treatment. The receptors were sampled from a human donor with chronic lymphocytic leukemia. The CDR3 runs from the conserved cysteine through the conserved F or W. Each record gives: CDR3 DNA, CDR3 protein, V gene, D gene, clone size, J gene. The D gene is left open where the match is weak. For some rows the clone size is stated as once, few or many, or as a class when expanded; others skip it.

CDR3 DNA: TGTGCCAGCAGTTACGGGACTAGCGCCTCCTACGAGCAGTACTTC
CDR3 protein: CASSYGTSASYEQYF
V gene: TRBV6-6
D gene: TRBD2
clone size: -
J gene: TRBJ2-7

CDR3 DNA: TGTGCCAGCTCGCGGCGGAGGGACAGGGATTACCAAGAGACCCAGTACTTC
CDR3 protein: CASSRRRDRDYQETQYF
V gene: TRBV18
D gene: TRBD1
clone size: -
J gene: TRBJ2-5

CDR3 DNA: TGTGCCAGCAGTTCGACAGGGAGCTCCTACGAGCAGTACTTC
CDR3 protein: CASSSTGSSYEQYF
V gene: TRBV27
D gene: TRBD1
clone size: -
J gene: TRBJ2-7

CDR3 DNA: TGCAGCGTTGAAGCCCAGCCGGTCCCCGGGGAGCTGTTTTTT
CDR3 protein: CSVEAQPVPGELFF
V gene: TRBV29-1
D gene: -
clone size: once
J gene: TRBJ2-2

CDR3 DNA: TGCGCCAGCAGCCAACTACTACAGGGCACCGACACTGAAGCTTTCTTT
CDR3 protein: CASSQLLQGTDTEAFF
V gene: TRBV5-5
D gene: -
clone size: -
J gene: TRBJ1-1

CDR3 DNA: TGTGCCAGCTCACGAGGACAGGACTACGAGCAGTACTTC
CDR3 protein: CASSRGQDYEQYF
V gene: TRBV18
D gene: TRBD1
clone size: medium-sized
J gene: TRBJ2-7

CDR3 DNA: TGCGCCAGCAGCCAAGTTCCGGGCAACTTTAGAAAACAGGCAACTAATGAAAAACTGTTTTTT
CDR3 protein: CASSQVPGNFRKQATNEKLFF
V gene: TRBV4-1
D gene: -
clone size: -
J gene: TRBJ1-4

CDR3 DNA: TGTGCCAGCAGTTACCGGCTATCCTACGAGCAGTACTTC
CDR3 protein: CASSYRLSYEQYF
V gene: TRBV6-5
D gene: -
clone size: -
J gene: TRBJ2-7

CDR3 DNA: TGTGCCAGCAGCTTAGAAGCGGGAGGGAGAAATGAGCAGTTCTTC
CDR3 protein: CASSLEAGGRNEQFF
V gene: TRBV7-7
D gene: TRBD2
clone size: -
J gene: TRBJ2-1

CDR3 DNA: TGTGCCAGCAGTGGAAGTCAGTCCCCAGGGGGAAAACTGTTTTTT
CDR3 protein: CASSGSQSPGGKLFF
V gene: TRBV9
D gene: TRBD1
clone size: -
J gene: TRBJ1-4

CDR3 DNA: TGTGCCAGCAGCTCATCACGGGAGGGCCCCCACGAGCAGTACTTC
CDR3 protein: CASSSSREGPHEQYF
V gene: TRBV7-9
D gene: TRBD2
clone size: once
J gene: TRBJ2-7

CDR3 DNA: TGTGCCAGCAGCAAACAAGACAGTTTTTCCAAACTCTCTGGGGCCAACGTCCTGACTTTC
CDR3 protein: CASSKQDSFSKLSGANVLTF
V gene: TRBV9
D gene: -
clone size: -
J gene: TRBJ2-6

CDR3 DNA: TGTGCCAGCAGTTACGGTGACAGATTGAACACTGAAGCTTTCTTT
CDR3 protein: CASSYGDRLNTEAFF
V gene: TRBV6-5
D gene: -
clone size: -
J gene: TRBJ1-1

CDR3 DNA: TGTGCCAGCAGCAAAAACACCGGGACAGGGGGCAATCAGCCCCAGCATTTT
CDR3 protein: CASSKNTGTGGNQPQHF
V gene: TRBV27
D gene: TRBD1
clone size: few
J gene: TRBJ1-5

CDR3 DNA: TGCGCCAGCAGTAGACGTACTGATTCTAGCGACGAGCAGTACTTC
CDR3 protein: CASSRRTDSSDEQYF
V gene: TRBV5-1
D gene: -
clone size: -
J gene: TRBJ2-7

CDR3 DNA: TGTGCCAGCAGCGGACTAGCGGGAGAATCCGGGGAGCTGTTTTTT
CDR3 protein: CASSGLAGESGELFF
V gene: TRBV9
D gene: TRBD2
clone size: -
J gene: TRBJ2-2

CDR3 DNA: TGTGCCAGTAGTAAAACAGGGGTAGGTCAGCCCCAGCATTTT
CDR3 protein: CASSKTGVGQPQHF
V gene: TRBV19
D gene: TRBD1
clone size: -
J gene: TRBJ1-5

CDR3 DNA: TGCAGCCCGCTCCCGGGACTAGCCAACAATGAGCAGTTCTTC
CDR3 protein: CSPLPGLANNEQFF
V gene: TRBV29-1
D gene: TRBD2
clone size: -
J gene: TRBJ2-1

CDR3 DNA: TGTGCCAGCAGCCAAGATGCCCACCGCCCCTACGAGCAGTACTTC
CDR3 protein: CASSQDAHRPYEQYF
V gene: TRBV14
D gene: -
clone size: -
J gene: TRBJ2-7

CDR3 DNA: TGTGCCAGTAGTCAGACTAGCGGGAGATGGGGCGAGCAGTACTTC
CDR3 protein: CASSQTSGRWGEQYF
V gene: TRBV19
D gene: TRBD2
clone size: -
J gene: TRBJ2-7

CDR3 DNA: TGTGCCAGCAGTCCCCCGTCGGCGGCTCCTTCAAGTACGCAGTATTTT
CDR3 protein: CASSPPSAAPSSTQYF
V gene: TRBV7-8
D gene: -
clone size: -
J gene: TRBJ2-3

CDR3 DNA: TGTGCCAGCAGTGATATTGCGGGAGATACCGAGCAGTACTTC
CDR3 protein: CASSDIAGDTEQYF
V gene: TRBV27
D gene: TRBD2
clone size: -
J gene: TRBJ2-7

CDR3 DNA: TGCGCCAGCTACCCGGGACTAGCGGTTAGCACAGATACGCAGTATTTT
CDR3 protein: CASYPGLAVSTDTQYF
V gene: TRBV5-1
D gene: TRBD2
clone size: few
J gene: TRBJ2-3

CDR3 DNA: TGTGCCAGCAGCCCCCATTGGGACACCGGGGAGCTGTTTTTT
CDR3 protein: CASSPHWDTGELFF
V gene: TRBV28
D gene: -
clone size: -
J gene: TRBJ2-2

CDR3 DNA: TGTGCCAGCAGCTTGTTAGCCCCCAATGAGCAGTTCTTC
CDR3 protein: CASSLLAPNEQFF
V gene: TRBV5-6
D gene: -
clone size: once
J gene: TRBJ2-1

CDR3 DNA: TGCGCCAGCAGCCTGACAGGGCGAGAGACCCAGTACTTC
CDR3 protein: CASSLTGRETQYF
V gene: TRBV4-1
D gene: TRBD1
clone size: -
J gene: TRBJ2-5

CDR3 DNA: TGTGCCATCAGTGAGACTAGCGGGAGTACCAATGAGCAGTTCTTC
CDR3 protein: CAISETSGSTNEQFF
V gene: TRBV10-3
D gene: TRBD2
clone size: once
J gene: TRBJ2-1

CDR3 DNA: TGCGCCAGCAGCTTCTTGGACGACCACCACTTGTACACCTTC
CDR3 protein: CASSFLDDHHLYTF
V gene: TRBV5-1
D gene: -
clone size: -
J gene: TRBJ1-2

CDR3 DNA: TGTGCCAGCAGAAAGATCAATCAGCCCCAGCATTTT
CDR3 protein: CASRKINQPQHF
V gene: TRBV27
D gene: -
clone size: medium-sized
J gene: TRBJ1-5

CDR3 DNA: TGTGCCAGCAGCTTGGCCAGACATCAGCCCCAGCATTTT
CDR3 protein: CASSLARHQPQHF
V gene: TRBV5-6
D gene: -
clone size: -
J gene: TRBJ1-5

CDR3 DNA: TGCGCCAGCAGCTTGGACGATCGACAGGGTGGTTGGAACACCGGGGAGCTGTTTTTT
CDR3 protein: CASSLDDRQGGWNTGELFF
V gene: TRBV5-1
D gene: TRBD1
clone size: -
J gene: TRBJ2-2

CDR3 DNA: TGTGCCAGCAGCCTCGGGACTAGCTCCACCGGGGAGCTGTTTTTT
CDR3 protein: CASSLGTSSTGELFF
V gene: TRBV11-3
D gene: TRBD2
clone size: -
J gene: TRBJ2-2

CDR3 DNA: TGTGCCATCAGGGGGGGGAGCTACGAGCAGTACTTC
CDR3 protein: CAIRGGSYEQYF
V gene: TRBV10-3
D gene: TRBD2
clone size: -
J gene: TRBJ2-7

CDR3 DNA: TGCGCCAGCAGCCCGATACCTGGGTCCCGCACTGAAGCTTTCTTT
CDR3 protein: CASSPIPGSRTEAFF
V gene: TRBV5-1
D gene: -
clone size: -
J gene: TRBJ1-1

CDR3 DNA: TGTGCCAGCAGGCTAAGGCTCGGACAGGGAGATCACGAGCAGTACTTC
CDR3 protein: CASRLRLGQGDHEQYF
V gene: TRBV2
D gene: TRBD1
clone size: -
J gene: TRBJ2-7

CDR3 DNA: TGTGCCAGCAGCTTTTTCACAGACCAAGAGACCCAGTACTTC
CDR3 protein: CASSFFTDQETQYF
V gene: TRBV11-2
D gene: -
clone size: -
J gene: TRBJ2-5

CDR3 DNA: TGTGCCAGCAGCTCGGACAGCAAAAACACCATATATTTT
CDR3 protein: CASSSDSKNTIYF
V gene: TRBV7-2
D gene: -
clone size: -
J gene: TRBJ1-3

CDR3 DNA: TGCGCCAGCAGTGAGCGTCTAGCGGCCTACGAGCAGTACTTC
CDR3 protein: CASSERLAAYEQYF
V gene: TRBV10-1
D gene: TRBD2
clone size: -
J gene: TRBJ2-7

CDR3 DNA: TGTGCCAGCAGCCTAGCGGGAGGGTACGGGGAGCTGTTTTTT
CDR3 protein: CASSLAGGYGELFF
V gene: TRBV7-8
D gene: TRBD2
clone size: once
J gene: TRBJ2-2

CDR3 DNA: TGCAGCGTGGGACAGTACACCGGGGAGCTGTTTTTT
CDR3 protein: CSVGQYTGELFF
V gene: TRBV29-1
D gene: TRBD1
clone size: once
J gene: TRBJ2-2

CDR3 DNA: TGTGCCAGTAGTATAATCACCACAGATACGCAGTATTTT
CDR3 protein: CASSIITTDTQYF
V gene: TRBV19
D gene: -
clone size: -
J gene: TRBJ2-3

CDR3 DNA: TGTGCCAGCAGTTACTTACAAGCGGTTTTGGGCAATGAGCAGTTCTTC
CDR3 protein: CASSYLQAVLGNEQFF
V gene: TRBV6-6
D gene: -
clone size: few
J gene: TRBJ2-1

CDR3 DNA: TGTGCCAGCAGCCTAGCGGGCTCAACCTACAATGAGCAGTTCTTC
CDR3 protein: CASSLAGSTYNEQFF
V gene: TRBV7-9
D gene: TRBD2
clone size: -
J gene: TRBJ2-1

CDR3 DNA: TGTGCCAGTAGCCCGACAGGGTCCCCCTCCTACAATGAGCAGTTCTTC
CDR3 protein: CASSPTGSPSYNEQFF
V gene: TRBV19
D gene: TRBD1
clone size: -
J gene: TRBJ2-1

CDR3 DNA: TGCGCCAGCAGCTTGTCCGGACAGGGGGCGATCCGAAACTTC
CDR3 protein: CASSLSGQGAIRNF
V gene: TRBV5-1
D gene: TRBD1
clone size: few
J gene: TRBJ2-5

CDR3 DNA: TGCGCCAGCAGCCAAGTCGGAACAGGGGGTTCGGAGACCCAGTACTTC
CDR3 protein: CASSQVGTGGSETQYF
V gene: TRBV4-1
D gene: TRBD1
clone size: -
J gene: TRBJ2-5

CDR3 DNA: TGCGCCAGCAGCCAACTGGGACTAGCGGGAGTATATAACTACAATGAGCAGTTCTTC
CDR3 protein: CASSQLGLAGVYNYNEQFF
V gene: TRBV4-1
D gene: TRBD2
clone size: -
J gene: TRBJ2-1